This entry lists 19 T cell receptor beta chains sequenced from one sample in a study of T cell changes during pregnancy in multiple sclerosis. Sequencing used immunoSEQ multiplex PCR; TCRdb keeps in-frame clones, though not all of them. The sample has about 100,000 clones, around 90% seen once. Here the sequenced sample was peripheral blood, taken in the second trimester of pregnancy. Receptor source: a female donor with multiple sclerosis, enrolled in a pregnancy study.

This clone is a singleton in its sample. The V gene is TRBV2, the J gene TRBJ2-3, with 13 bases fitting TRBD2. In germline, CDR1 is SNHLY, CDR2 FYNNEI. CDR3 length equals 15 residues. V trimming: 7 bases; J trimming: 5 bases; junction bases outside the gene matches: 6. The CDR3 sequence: CASTQRTSGGDTQYF. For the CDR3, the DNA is TGTGCCAGCACCCAAAGGACTAGCGGGGGAGATACGCAGTATTTT.

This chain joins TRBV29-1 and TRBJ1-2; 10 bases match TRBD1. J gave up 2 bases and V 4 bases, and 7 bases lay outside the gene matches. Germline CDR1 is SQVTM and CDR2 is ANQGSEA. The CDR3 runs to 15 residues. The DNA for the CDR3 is TGCAGCGTTGCGGGACAGGGGACTTCGAACTATGGCTACACCTTC. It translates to CSVAGQGTSNYGYTF.

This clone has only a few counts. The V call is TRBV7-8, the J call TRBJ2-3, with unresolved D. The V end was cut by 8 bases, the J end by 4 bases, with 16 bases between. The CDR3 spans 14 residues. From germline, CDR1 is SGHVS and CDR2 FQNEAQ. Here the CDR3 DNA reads TGTGCCAGCCGCCTCGTGGAGTATGCAGATACGCAGTATTTT. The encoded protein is CASRLVEYADTQYF. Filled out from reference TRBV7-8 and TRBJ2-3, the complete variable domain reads GAGVSQSPRYKVAKRGQDVALRCDPISGHVSLFWYQQALGQGPEFLTYFQNEAQLDKSGLPSDRFFAERPEGSVSTLKIQRTQQEDSAVYLCASRLVEYADTQYFGPGTRLTVL.

This CDR3 reads CAWSVRGTGIGNSNQPQHF. Written as DNA, the CDR3 is TGTGCCTGGAGTGTACGGGGGACAGGGATAGGTAATAGCAATCAGCCCCAGCATTTT. The gene calls are TRBV30 and TRBJ1-5; 9 positions agree with TRBD1. Germline V gives CDR1 GTSNPN, CDR2 SVGIG (reference sequence). This CDR3 contains 19 residues. With 0 bases clipped from V and 0 bases from J, the junction kept 12 bases outside the gene matches.

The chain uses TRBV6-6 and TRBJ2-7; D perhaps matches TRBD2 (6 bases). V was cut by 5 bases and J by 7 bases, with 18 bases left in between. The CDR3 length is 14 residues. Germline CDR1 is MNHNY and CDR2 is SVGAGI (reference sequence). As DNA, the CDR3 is TGTGCCAGCAGTCCGACCGGGACCGCGGGGGAGCAGTACTTC. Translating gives CASSPTGTAGEQYF.

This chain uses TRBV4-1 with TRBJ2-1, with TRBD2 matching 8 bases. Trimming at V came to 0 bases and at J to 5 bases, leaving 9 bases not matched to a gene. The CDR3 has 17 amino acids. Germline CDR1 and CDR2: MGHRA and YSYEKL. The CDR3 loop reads CASSQDRLAGPHNEQFF. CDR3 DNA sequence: TGCGCCAGCAGCCAAGATCGCCTAGCGGGCCCCCACAATGAGCAGTTCTTC.

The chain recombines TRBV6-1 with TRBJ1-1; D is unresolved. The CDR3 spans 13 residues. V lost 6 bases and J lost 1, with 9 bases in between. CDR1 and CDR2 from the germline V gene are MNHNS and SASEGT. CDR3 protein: CASSVTANTEAFF. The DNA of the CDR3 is TGTGCCAGCAGCGTTACAGCGAACACTGAAGCTTTCTTT.

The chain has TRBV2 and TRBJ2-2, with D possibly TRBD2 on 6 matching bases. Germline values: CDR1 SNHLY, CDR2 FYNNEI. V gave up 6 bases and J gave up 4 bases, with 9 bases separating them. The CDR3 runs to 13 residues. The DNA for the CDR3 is TGTGCCAGCAGACGGGAGTCCACCGGGGAGCTGTTTTTT. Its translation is CASRRESTGELFF.

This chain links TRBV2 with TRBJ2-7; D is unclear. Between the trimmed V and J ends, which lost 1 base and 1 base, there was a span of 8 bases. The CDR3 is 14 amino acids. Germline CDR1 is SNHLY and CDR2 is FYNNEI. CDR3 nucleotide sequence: TGTGCCAGCAGTGAAGAGTTAGATTCCTACGAGCAGTACTTC. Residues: CASSEELDSYEQYF.

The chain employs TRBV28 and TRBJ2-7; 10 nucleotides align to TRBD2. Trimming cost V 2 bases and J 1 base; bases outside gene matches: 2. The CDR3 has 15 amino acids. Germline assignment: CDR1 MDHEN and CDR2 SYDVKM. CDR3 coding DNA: TGTGCCAGCAGTTTAACGGGACTAGCGTCCTACGAGCAGTACTTC. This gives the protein CASSLTGLASYEQYF.

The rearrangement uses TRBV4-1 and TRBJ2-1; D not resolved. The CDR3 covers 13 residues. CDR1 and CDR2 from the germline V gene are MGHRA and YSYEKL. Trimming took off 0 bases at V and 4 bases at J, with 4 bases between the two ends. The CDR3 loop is CASSQELYNEQFF. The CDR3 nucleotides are TGCGCCAGCAGCCAAGAACTGTACAATGAGCAGTTCTTC.

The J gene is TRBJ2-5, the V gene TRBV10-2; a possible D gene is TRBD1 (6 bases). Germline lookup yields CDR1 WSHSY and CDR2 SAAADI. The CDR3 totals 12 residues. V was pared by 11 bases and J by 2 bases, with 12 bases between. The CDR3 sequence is CAGGGSQETQYF. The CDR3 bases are TGCGCCGGGGGCGGATCTCAAGAGACCCAGTACTTC.

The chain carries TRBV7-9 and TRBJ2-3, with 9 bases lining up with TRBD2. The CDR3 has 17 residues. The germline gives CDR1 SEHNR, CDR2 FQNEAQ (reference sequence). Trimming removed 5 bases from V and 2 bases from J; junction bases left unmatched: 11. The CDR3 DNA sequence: TGTGCCAGCAGCCCCACGGGGCGGGGGGGCTACACAGATACGCAGTATTTT. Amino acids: CASSPTGRGGYTDTQYF.

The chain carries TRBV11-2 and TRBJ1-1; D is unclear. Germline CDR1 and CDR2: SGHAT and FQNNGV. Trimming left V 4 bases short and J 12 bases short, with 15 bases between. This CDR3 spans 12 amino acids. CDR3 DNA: TGTGCCAGCAGCTCCCATCCCCAGAAGACTTTCTTT. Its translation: CASSSHPQKTFF.

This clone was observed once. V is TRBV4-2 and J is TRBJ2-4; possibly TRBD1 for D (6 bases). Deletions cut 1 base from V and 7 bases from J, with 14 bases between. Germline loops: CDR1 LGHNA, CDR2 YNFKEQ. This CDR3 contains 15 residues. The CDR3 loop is CASSQAGGQGNIQYF. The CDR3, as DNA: TGTGCCAGCAGCCAAGCCGGCGGTCAGGGGAACATTCAGTACTTC.

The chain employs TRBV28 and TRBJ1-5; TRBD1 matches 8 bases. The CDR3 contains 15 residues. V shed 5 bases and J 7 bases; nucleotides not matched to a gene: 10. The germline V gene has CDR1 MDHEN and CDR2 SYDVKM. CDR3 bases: TGTGCCAGCAGTCCCTCCAGGGGGCACAGGCAGCCCCAGCATTTT. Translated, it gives CASSPSRGHRQPQHF. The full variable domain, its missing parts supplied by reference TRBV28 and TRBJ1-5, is DVKVTQSSRYLVKRTGEKVFLECVQDMDHENMFWYRQDPGLGLRLIYFSYDVKMKEKGDIPEGYSVSREKKERFSLILESASTNQTSMYLCASSPSRGHRQPQHFGDGTRLSIL.

The CDR3 region is CASAELSGRALDTGELFF. For the CDR3, the DNA is TGTGCCAGCGCAGAGTTAAGCGGGAGGGCCCTCGACACCGGGGAGCTGTTTTTT. The chain employs TRBV2 and TRBJ2-2; 10 bases fit TRBD2. CDR3 length: 18 residues. V shed 8 bases, J shed 3 bases, and the junction held 15 bases outside the gene matches. Germline-derived CDR1 and CDR2 are SNHLY and FYNNEI.

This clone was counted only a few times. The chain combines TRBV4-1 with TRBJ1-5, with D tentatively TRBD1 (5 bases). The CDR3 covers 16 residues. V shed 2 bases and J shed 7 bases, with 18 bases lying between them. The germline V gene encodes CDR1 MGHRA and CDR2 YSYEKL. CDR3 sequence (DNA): TGCGCCAGCAGCCAACCAGACAGTGGGTGGTACCAGCCCCAGCATTTT. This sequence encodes CASSQPDSGWYQPQHF.

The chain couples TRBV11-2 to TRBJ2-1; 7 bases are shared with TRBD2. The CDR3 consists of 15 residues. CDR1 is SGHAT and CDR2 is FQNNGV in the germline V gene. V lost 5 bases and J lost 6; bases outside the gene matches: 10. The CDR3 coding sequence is TGTGCCAGCAGCCCCATGACTAGCATGGGCAATGAGCAGTTCTTC. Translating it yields CASSPMTSMGNEQFF.